A selection of T cell receptor beta chains follows, all from one sample in a study of blood T cells in healthy people across ages. TCRdb passed the 5' RACE reads through MiXCR, listing each CDR3 protein once. The sample includes about 1,000,000 distinct CDR3 sequences, more than 40% of them seen just once. Sequencing was performed on blood. The origin of the receptors is an older woman in good health. Both conserved end residues are part of each CDR3. Clone sizes are given selectively: once, few, many, or a class where the clone is expanded.

J	V	size	CDR3
TRBJ1-2	TRBV6-1	few	CASDRGDYGYTF
TRBJ2-4	TRBV7-9	.	CASSLTGTKNIQYF
TRBJ2-3	TRBV27	.	CASADSTGVSLTDTQYF
TRBJ2-3	TRBV5-1	.	CASSSLAGAGADTQYF
TRBJ2-5	TRBV7-7	few	CASSVRLVGETQYF
TRBJ2-7	TRBV20-1	once	CSASPLGTSFDEQYF
TRBJ2-5	TRBV6-2/TRBV6-3	.	CASSYVVAGPQETQYF
TRBJ2-5	TRBV30	few	CAWLGQDQETQYF
TRBJ2-7	TRBV28	.	CASSFPQGFLRYEQYF
TRBJ2-7	TRBV7-8	few	CASTLWQETYEQYF
TRBJ2-7	TRBV5-1	many	CASSLSSGAHEQYF
TRBJ2-7	TRBV11-2	many	CASSLAASGILRSEQYF
TRBJ2-1	TRBV24-1	.	CATSDLGTGYNEQFF
TRBJ2-3	TRBV29-1	few	CSVEMLGARADTQYF
TRBJ2-4	TRBV2	.	CASNLGLVKNIQYF
TRBJ2-5	TRBV6-1	.	CASRAPWLSQETQYF
TRBJ2-2	TRBV27	.	CASSFSSTGELFF
TRBJ2-2	TRBV10-3	few	CATDPTGPLTGELFF
TRBJ2-3	TRBV12-3/TRBV12-4	few	CASSFLGGVGTDTQYF
TRBJ2-1	TRBV20-1	.	CSAGDRRGGFDEQFF
TRBJ2-7	TRBV7-2	.	CASSQLSLSGRSEQYF
TRBJ2-5	TRBV3-1	few	CASSQDGLGSGTQYF
TRBJ2-2	TRBV27	.	CASSQQGPGELFF
TRBJ1-2	TRBV6-1	few	CASSEGAAPGYTF
TRBJ2-1	TRBV7-9	.	CASSPIPGLAVSYEQFF
TRBJ2-4	TRBV7-9	.	CAGSSKNIQYF
TRBJ2-1	TRBV20-1	.	CSARGTSGNNEQFF
.	TRBV6-1	.	CASSSKGRETQYF
TRBJ2-5	TRBV12-5	.	CASGLRQTGQETQYF
TRBJ2-7	TRBV20-1	.	CSASRSGTSYEQYF
TRBJ2-1	TRBV7-2	few	CASSRTSGLSEQFF
TRBJ2-3	TRBV9	many	CASSVAGRERGDTQYF
TRBJ2-2	TRBV4-1	.	CASSQVDMGFFTGELFF
TRBJ2-1	TRBV7-6	.	CTSSTGGLAANEQFF
TRBJ2-7	TRBV12-3/TRBV12-4	few	CASSPRTGRASYEQYF
TRBJ2-3	TRBV12-3/TRBV12-4	.	CASSLLAETTDTQYF
TRBJ2-3	TRBV20-1	few	CSARASADTQYF
TRBJ2-7	TRBV21-1	once	CANSTRPDRTSYEQYF
TRBJ1-5	TRBV7-9	few	CASSLMEEGQPQHF
TRBJ2-1	TRBV3-1	.	CASNLTCGEGYNEQFF
TRBJ2-1	TRBV28	.	CASSFTGSSYNEQFF
TRBJ2-7	TRBV14	.	CASRQGSSGISSEQYF
TRBJ2-7	TRBV25-1	many	CASSDSMSGSYEQYF
TRBJ2-4	TRBV2	.	CASIPLAGGKNEQYF
TRBJ1-1	TRBV20-1	.	CSASAAGSRTEAFF
TRBJ2-2	TRBV5-1	.	CASCLQTGPTGELFF
TRBJ2-1	TRBV4-1	.	CASSQTSGSRDEQFF
TRBJ2-7	TRBV27	many	CASSPMGYEQYF
TRBJ2-3	TRBV12-3/TRBV12-4	.	CASTILSTDTQYF